Following are 4 T cell receptor beta chains from one sample sequenced in a study of radiation and T cells in renal cell carcinoma. The table came from immunoSEQ multiplex PCR; TCRdb's copy has only in-frame clones and leaves some out. The sample shows roughly 170,000 clones, around 90% of them seen only once. The time point here: blood 4 weeks post-SBRT, at nephrectomy. Treatment indicated: 15 Gy SBRT to primary tumor, nephrectomy 4 weeks later. Sequences were derived from blood, sampled from a patient whose treatment included radiotherapy and nephrectomy. The source is a woman aged 45 to 65 with renal cell carcinoma.

The chain is built from TRBV6-1 and TRBJ2-3, with a weak D call TRBD2 (6 bases). V gave up 3 bases and J gave up 6 bases, with 10 bases separating them. Germline V lookup: CDR1 MNHNS, CDR2 SASEGT. The CDR3 loop spans 13 amino acids. The CDR3: CASSEAGRDTQYF. The CDR3 coding sequence is TGTGCCAGCAGTGAGGCGGGGCGGGATACGCAGTATTTT.

This clone was seen a few times. The sample contains more than one DNA sequence encoding this CDR3. The rearrangement links TRBV19 to TRBJ2-7; no firm D call. Germline loops: CDR1 LNHDA, CDR2 SQIVND (reference sequence). CDR3 size: 11 residues. The ends were cut back, 5 bases at V and 4 bases at J, with 6 bases in the middle. The CDR3 is CASSSEYEQYF. In DNA form, the CDR3 reads TGTGCCAGTAGTTCGGAATACGAGCAGTACTTC.

The chain uses TRBV2 and TRBJ1-5; no definite D call. The V gene lost 6 bases and the J gene lost 1 base, with 4 bases spanning the gap. The germline V gene encodes CDR1 SNHLY and CDR2 FYNNEI. The CDR3 is 12 amino acids. The CDR3: CASRGSNQPQHF. CDR3 DNA: TGTGCCAGCAGGGGAAGCAATCAGCCCCAGCATTTT.

This chain links TRBV7-2 with TRBJ2-3, with TRBD2 identical over 13 bases. The germline V gene encodes CDR1 SGHTA and CDR2 FQGNSA. The CDR3 spans 16 residues. The V segment lost 5 bases and the J segment 4 bases; nucleotides outside the gene matches: 6. The CDR3 protein is CASSRRTSGGSDTQYF. CDR3 coding DNA: TGTGCCAGCAGCCGACGGACTAGCGGGGGCTCAGATACGCAGTATTTT.